This T cell receptor (beta chain) was identified during a study of T-cell memory formation after mild COVID-19. General study results and limits: Later expanders leaned toward CD4+, whereas clones contracting from day 15 to 85 were balanced CD4/CD8. Pre-infection memory showed some responding clones, and this suggested that cross-reactive memory joined.

The table lists this clonotype with a few counts. The antigen remains unidentified. Germline assignment: CDR1 MNHEY and CDR2 SVGAGI. The CDR3 length is 13 residues. Between the trimmed V and J ends, which lost 5 bases and 5 bases, there was a span of 10 bases. cDNA libraries for TCR alpha and TCR beta, carrying sample barcodes and UMIs, came from 5'RACE with constant-segment primers. TCRdb fed the 5' RACE reads into MiXCR, producing one record per CDR3 protein. The sample shows a few hundred thousand distinct CDR3 sequences, 8% to 9.5% of them seen only once. The chain joins TRBV6-5 to TRBJ1-5, with D unresolved. The material sequenced was PBMCs or a T cell subset sorted from them (not recorded which). This clonotype was obtained from a man younger than 35 who had mild COVID-19 (a few samples of this study predate the infection). Cell type and time point are not known. Here the CDR3 DNA reads TGTGCCAGCAGTATCAAGCGCGATCAGCCCCAGCATTTT. The encoded protein is CASSIKRDQPQHF.